This T cell receptor beta chain is from a study of metastatic and nonmetastatic thyroid tumors. At the level of the study: Patients with malignant and benign thyroid disease provided blood and tumor or nodule tissue, whose repertoires were compared. The study's findings and limits: Benign nodules were reported to have significantly lower TCR beta diversity than malignant thyroid tumors, in blood and tumor.

With 2 bases removed from V and 2 bases from J, the gap between germline ends came to 7 bases. Germline lookup yields CDR1 LNHDA and CDR2 SQIVND (reference sequence). This CDR3 spans 14 amino acids. TCRdb re-analyzed the PCR reads using MiXCR. Of 20,000 to 25,000 clones in the sample, 9.5% to 15% were seen once. Thyroid surgery was preceded by no treatment in any patient. This clone was found many times. Its antigen remains unidentified. The chain combines TRBV19 with TRBJ1-5, with D hard to call. Sequenced: blood. This TCR was sampled from a male donor with papillary thyroid cancer or a benign thyroid nodule (not recorded which). Some clones in this sample may be carry-over from other donors' samples. CDR3 loop: CASSIKGGNQPQHF. In nucleotides, the CDR3 is TGTGCCAGTAGTATAAAGGGCGGCAATCAGCCCCAGCATTTT.